The entry below describes one TCR beta chain. Its antigen is unidentified. Germline CDR1 reads SGHVS; CDR2 reads FQNEAQ. This CDR3 comprises 16 residues. The V segment lost 3 bases and the J segment 4 bases; nucleotides outside the gene matches: 6. The authors' processing: Productive clonotypes were detectable down to 2.59 x 10-5 frequency. The data were produced by immunoSEQ multiplex PCR, yet TCRdb's version contains in-frame clones alone and is incomplete. The V and J calls and clone size were taken over from that table, and D and trimming were inferred from the DNA. The profile shows some 38,000 clones, 85% of them singletons. These data originate in a study of STAT5B mutations in CD4+ large granular lymphocyte leukemia. Regarding the study as a whole: Top patient clones used TRBV06 genes more often: 8/27 versus 2/35 in controls.

The clonotype originates from a human donor in good health. The genes are TRBV7-8 and TRBJ1-4; TRBD1 aligns across 9 bases. Material: CD4+ T cells from blood buffy coats. The CDR3 sequence is CASSFNDRGVNEKLFF. The CDR3 DNA sequence: TGTGCCAGCAGCTTTAATGACAGGGGGGTTAATGAAAAACTGTTTTTT.